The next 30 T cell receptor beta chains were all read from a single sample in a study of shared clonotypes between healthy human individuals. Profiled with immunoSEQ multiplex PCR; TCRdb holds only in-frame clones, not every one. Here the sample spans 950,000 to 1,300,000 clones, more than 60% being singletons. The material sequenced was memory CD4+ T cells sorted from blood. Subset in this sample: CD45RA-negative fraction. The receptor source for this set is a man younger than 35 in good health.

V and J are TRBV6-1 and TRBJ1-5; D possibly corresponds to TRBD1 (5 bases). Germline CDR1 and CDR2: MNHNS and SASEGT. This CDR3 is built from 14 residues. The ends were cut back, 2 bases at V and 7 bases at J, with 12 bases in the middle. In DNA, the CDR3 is TGTGCCAGCAGTGAATCAGGGAGGAGGCAGCCCCAGCATTTT. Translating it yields CASSESGRRQPQHF.

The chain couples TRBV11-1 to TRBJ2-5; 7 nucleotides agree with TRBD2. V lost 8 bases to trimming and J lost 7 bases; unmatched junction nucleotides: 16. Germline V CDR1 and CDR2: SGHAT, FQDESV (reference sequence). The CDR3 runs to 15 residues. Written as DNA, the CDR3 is TGTGCCAGCCCCCTAAAGGGAGCCTGGGAGGGGACCCAGTACTTC. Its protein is CASPLKGAWEGTQYF.

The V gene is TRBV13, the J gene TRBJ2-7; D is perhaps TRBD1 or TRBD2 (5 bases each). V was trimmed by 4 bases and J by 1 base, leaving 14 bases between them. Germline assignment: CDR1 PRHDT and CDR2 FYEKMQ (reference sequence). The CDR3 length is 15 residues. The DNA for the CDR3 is TGTGCCAGCAGCTCATCCCGGGACGGGTCCTACGAGCAGTACTTC. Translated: CASSSSRDGSYEQYF.

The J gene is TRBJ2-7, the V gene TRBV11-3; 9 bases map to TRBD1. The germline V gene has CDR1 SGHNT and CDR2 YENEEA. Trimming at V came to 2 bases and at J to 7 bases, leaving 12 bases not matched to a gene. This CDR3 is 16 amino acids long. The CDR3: CASSLTYGTGMSEQYF. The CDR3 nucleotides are TGTGCCAGCAGCTTAACGTACGGGACAGGGATGTCAGAGCAGTACTTC.

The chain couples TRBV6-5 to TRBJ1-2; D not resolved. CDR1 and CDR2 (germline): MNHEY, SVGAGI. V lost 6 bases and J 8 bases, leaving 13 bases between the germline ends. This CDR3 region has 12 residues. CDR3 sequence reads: CASSSGPRGYTF. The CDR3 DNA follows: TGTGCCAGCAGCTCAGGACCCCGAGGCTACACCTTC.

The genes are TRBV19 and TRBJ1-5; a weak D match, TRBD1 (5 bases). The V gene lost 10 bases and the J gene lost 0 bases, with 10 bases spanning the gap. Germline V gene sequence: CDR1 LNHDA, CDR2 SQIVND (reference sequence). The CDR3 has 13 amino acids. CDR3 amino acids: CATGPNSNQPQHF. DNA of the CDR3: TGTGCCACGGGACCTAATAGCAATCAGCCCCAGCATTTT.

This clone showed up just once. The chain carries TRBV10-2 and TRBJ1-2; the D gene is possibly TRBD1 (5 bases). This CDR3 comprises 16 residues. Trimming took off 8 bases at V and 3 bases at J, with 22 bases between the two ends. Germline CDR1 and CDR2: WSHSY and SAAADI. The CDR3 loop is CASGTGVSRSDYGYTF. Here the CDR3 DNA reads TGCGCCAGCGGTACGGGGGTTAGCCGATCTGACTATGGCTACACCTTC.

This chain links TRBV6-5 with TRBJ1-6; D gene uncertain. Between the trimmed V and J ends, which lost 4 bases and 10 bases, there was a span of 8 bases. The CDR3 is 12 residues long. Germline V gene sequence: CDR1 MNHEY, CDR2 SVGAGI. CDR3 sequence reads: CASSSRGSPLHF. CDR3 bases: TGTGCCAGCAGTTCCCGGGGATCACCCCTCCACTTT.

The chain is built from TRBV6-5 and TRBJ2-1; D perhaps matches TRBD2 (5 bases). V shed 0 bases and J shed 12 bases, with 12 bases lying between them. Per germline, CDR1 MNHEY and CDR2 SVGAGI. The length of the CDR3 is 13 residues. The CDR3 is CASSYSINGVQFF. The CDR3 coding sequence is TGTGCCAGCAGTTACTCGATAAACGGGGTGCAGTTCTTC.

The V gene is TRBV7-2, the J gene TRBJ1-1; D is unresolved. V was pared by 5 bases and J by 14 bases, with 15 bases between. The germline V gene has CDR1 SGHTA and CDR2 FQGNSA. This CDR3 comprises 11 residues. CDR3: CASSINRAKFF. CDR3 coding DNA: TGTGCCAGCAGCATTAACCGGGCCAAATTCTTT. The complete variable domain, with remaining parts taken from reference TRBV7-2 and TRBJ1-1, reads GAGVSQSPSNKVTEKGKDVELRCDPISGHTALYWYRQSLGQGLEFLIYFQGNSAPDKSGLPSDRFSAERTGGSVSTLTIQRTQQEDSAVYLCASSINRAKFFGQGTRLTVV.

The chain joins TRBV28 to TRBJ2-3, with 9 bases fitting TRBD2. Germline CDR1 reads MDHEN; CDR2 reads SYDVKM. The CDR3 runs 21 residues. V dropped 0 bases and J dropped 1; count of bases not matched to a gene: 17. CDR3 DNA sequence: TGTGCCAGCAGTTTATGGAGCGGGGGGCGAATCATGGGAACACGCACAGATACGCAGTATTTT. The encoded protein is CASSLWSGGRIMGTRTDTQYF.

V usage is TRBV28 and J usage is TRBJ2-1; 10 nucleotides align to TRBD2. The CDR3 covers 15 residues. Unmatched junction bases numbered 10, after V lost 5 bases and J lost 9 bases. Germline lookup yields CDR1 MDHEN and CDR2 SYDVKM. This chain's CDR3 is CASSPGASGGLEQFF. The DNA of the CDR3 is TGTGCCAGCAGTCCTGGGGCTAGCGGGGGCCTTGAGCAGTTCTTC.

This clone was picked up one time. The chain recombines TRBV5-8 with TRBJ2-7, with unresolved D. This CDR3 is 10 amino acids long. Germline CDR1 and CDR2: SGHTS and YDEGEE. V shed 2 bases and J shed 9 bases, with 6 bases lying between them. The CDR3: CASSLSRQYF. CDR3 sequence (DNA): TGTGCCAGCAGCTTAAGTCGGCAGTACTTC.

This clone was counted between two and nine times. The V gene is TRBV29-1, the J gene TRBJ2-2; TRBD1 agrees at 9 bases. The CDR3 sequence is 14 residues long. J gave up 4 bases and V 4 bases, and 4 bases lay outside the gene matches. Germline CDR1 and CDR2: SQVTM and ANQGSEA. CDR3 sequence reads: CSVVGTGSTGELFF. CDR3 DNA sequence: TGCAGCGTTGTCGGGACAGGGAGCACCGGGGAGCTGTTTTTT.

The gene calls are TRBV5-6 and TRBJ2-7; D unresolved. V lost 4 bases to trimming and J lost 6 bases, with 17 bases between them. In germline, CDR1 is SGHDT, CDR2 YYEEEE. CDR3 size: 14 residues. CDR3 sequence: CASSPPGARGEQYF. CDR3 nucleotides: TGTGCCAGCAGCCCGCCTGGCGCTCGCGGCGAGCAGTACTTC.

The CDR3 spells CASGRSPPDTQYF. In DNA form, the CDR3 reads TGTGCCAGCGGTCGTAGCCCGCCAGATACGCAGTATTTT. This chain joins TRBV2 and TRBJ2-3; D gene unclear. The length of the CDR3 is 13 residues. Germline lookup yields CDR1 SNHLY and CDR2 FYNNEI. V lost 8 bases, J lost 4 bases, and 13 bases lay in between.

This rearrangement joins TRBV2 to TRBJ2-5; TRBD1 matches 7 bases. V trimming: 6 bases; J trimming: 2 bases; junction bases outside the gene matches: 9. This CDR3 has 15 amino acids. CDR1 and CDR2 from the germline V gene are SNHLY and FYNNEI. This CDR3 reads CASREQDREQETQYF. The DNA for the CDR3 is TGTGCCAGCAGGGAACAAGACAGGGAACAAGAGACCCAGTACTTC. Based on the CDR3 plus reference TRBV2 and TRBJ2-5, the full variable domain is EPEVTQTPSHQVTQMGQEVILRCVPISNHLYFYWYRQILGQKVEFLVSFYNNEISEKSEIFDDQFSVERPDGSNFTLKIRSTKLEDSAMYFCASREQDREQETQYFGPGTRLLVL.

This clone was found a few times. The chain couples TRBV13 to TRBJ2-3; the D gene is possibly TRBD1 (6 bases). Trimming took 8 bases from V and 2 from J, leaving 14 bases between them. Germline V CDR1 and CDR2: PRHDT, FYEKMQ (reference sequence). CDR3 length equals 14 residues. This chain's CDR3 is CASQKGHTTDTQYF. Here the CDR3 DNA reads TGTGCCAGCCAAAAGGGACATACCACAGATACGCAGTATTTT.

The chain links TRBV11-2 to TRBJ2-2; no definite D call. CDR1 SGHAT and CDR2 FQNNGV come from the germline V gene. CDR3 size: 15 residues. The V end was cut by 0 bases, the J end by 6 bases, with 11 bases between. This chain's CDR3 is CASSLDAVSAGELFF. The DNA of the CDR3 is TGTGCCAGCAGCTTAGATGCAGTCTCAGCCGGGGAGCTGTTTTTT.

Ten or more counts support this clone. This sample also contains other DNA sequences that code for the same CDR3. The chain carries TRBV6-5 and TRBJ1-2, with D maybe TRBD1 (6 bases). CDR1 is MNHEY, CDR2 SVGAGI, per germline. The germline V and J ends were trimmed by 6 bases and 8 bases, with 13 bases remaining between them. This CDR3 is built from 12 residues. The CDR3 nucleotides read TGTGCCAGCAGCCCCACAGGGAACGGCTACACCTTC. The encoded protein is CASSPTGNGYTF.

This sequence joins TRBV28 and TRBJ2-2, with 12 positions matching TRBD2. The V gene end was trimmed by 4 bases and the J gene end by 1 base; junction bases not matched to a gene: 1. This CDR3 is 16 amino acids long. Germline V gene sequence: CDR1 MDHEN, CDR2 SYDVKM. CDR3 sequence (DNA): TGTGCCAGCAGTTCGGGACTAGCGGGGAACACCGGGGAGCTGTTTTTT. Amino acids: CASSSGLAGNTGELFF.

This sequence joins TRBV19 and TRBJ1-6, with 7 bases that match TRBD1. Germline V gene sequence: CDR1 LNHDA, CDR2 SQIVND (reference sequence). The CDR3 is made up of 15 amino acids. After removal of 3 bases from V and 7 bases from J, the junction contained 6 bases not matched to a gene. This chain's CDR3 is CASSILDRLNSPLHF. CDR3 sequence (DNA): TGTGCCAGTAGTATTCTGGACAGGTTGAATTCACCCCTCCACTTT.

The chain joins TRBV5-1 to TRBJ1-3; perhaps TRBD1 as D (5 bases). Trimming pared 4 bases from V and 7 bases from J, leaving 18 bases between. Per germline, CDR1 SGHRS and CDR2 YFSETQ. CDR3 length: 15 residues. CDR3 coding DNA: TGCGCCAGCAGCCTGGGACCCATCGGAGACAACACCATATATTTT. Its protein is CASSLGPIGDNTIYF.

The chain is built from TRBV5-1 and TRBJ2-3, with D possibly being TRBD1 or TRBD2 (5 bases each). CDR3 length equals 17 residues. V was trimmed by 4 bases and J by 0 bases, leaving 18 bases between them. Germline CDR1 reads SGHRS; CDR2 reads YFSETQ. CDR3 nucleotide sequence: TGCGCCAGCAGCCCCGGGACCAAGCAAACTAGCACAGATACGCAGTATTTT. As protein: CASSPGTKQTSTDTQYF.

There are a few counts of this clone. The CDR3 is CASHGTAYNSPLHF. Written as DNA, the CDR3 is TGTGCCAGCCATGGGACGGCGTATAATTCACCCCTCCACTTT. The rearrangement uses TRBV2 and TRBJ1-6; a possible D gene is TRBD1 (5 bases). CDR1 is SNHLY and CDR2 is FYNNEI in the germline V gene. The CDR3 is made up of 14 amino acids. V lost 8 bases and J 4 bases, leaving 12 bases between the germline ends.

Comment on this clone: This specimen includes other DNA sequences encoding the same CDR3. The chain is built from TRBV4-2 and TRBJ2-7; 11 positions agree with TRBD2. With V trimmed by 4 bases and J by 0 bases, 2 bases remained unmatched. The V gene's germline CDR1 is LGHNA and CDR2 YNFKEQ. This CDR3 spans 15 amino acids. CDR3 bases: TGTGCCAGCAGCCCACTAGCGGGGGCCTCCTACGAGCAGTACTTC. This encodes CASSPLAGASYEQYF.

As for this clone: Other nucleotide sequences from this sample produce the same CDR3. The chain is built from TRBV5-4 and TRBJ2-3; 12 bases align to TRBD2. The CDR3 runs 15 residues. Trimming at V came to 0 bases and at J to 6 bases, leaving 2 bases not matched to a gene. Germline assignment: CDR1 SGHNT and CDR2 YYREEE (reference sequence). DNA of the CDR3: TGTGCCAGCAGCTTGGCTAGCGGGGGGGTTGATACGCAGTATTTT. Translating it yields CASSLASGGVDTQYF. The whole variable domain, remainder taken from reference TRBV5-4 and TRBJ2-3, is ETGVTQSPTHLIKTRGQQVTLRCSSQSGHNTVSWYQQALGQGPQFIFQYYREEENGRGNFPPRFSGLQFPNYSSELNVNALELDDSALYLCASSLASGGVDTQYFGPGTRLTVL.

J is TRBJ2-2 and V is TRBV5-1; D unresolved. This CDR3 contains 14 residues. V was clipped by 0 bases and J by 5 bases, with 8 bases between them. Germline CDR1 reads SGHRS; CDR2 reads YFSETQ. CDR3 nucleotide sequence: TGCGCCAGCAGCTTGGATATGGGAACCGGGGAGCTGTTTTTT. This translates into CASSLDMGTGELFF.

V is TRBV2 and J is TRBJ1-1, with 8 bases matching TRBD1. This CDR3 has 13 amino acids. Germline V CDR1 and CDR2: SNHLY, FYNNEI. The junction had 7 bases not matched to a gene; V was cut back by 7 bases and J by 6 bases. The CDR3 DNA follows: TGTGCCAGCAAAGGGACAGGCACCCCTGAAGCTTTCTTT. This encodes CASKGTGTPEAFF.

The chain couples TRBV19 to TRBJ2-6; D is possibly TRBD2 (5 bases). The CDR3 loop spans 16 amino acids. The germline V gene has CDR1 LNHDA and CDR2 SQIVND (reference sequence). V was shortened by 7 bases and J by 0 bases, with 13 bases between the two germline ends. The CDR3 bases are TGTGCCAGTAAAAGAGGGATCCTCTCTGGGGCCAACGTCCTGACTTTC. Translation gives CASKRGILSGANVLTF.